These T cell receptor beta chains were read from a single sample in a study of T cell changes during pregnancy in multiple sclerosis. This table comes from immunoSEQ multiplex PCR, and its TCRdb copy is limited to in-frame clones, with some not included. The sample has more than 40,000 clones; about 90% are singletons. The material was CD8+ T cells from peripheral blood mononuclear cells, obtained after pregnancy. The receptors come from a female donor with multiple sclerosis, enrolled in a pregnancy study. The CDR3 runs from the conserved cysteine through the conserved F or W. A D gene is named only where the DNA matches it firmly. Clone size is stated in some rows and not others, as once, few, many or a class when expanded.

>-|-|TRBV7-9|TRBJ2-7
TGTGCCAGCAGCTCGAGTGAGCTAACGACCTACGAGCAGTACTTC
CASSSSELTTYEQYF
>-|TRBD2|TRBV19|TRBJ2-3
TGTGCCAGTAGTTCCGGACTAGCGGGAGGGGGCACAGATACGCAGTATTTT
CASSSGLAGGGTDTQYF
>-|TRBD1|TRBV9|TRBJ2-3
TGTGCCAGCAGCGCCCGGGACAGGGTTATAGATACGCAGTATTTT
CASSARDRVIDTQYF
>-|TRBD2|TRBV27|TRBJ2-3
TGTGCCAGCAGTTTAGGGCTAGCGGGGATCGCAGATACGCAGTATTTT
CASSLGLAGIADTQYF
>once|-|TRBV29-1|TRBJ2-7
TGCAGCGTTGAGAGCGGGTACTCCTACGAGCAGTACTTC
CSVESGYSYEQYF
>-|-|TRBV11-2|TRBJ2-7
TGTGCCATTCAGACTAGAGCCTACGAGCAGTACTTC
CAIQTRAYEQYF
>-|-|TRBV2|TRBJ2-5
TGTGCCAGCAGTGACTTCGGGCCCCAGGGGTCTACCCAGTACTTC
CASSDFGPQGSTQYF
>-|-|TRBV27|TRBJ1-5
TGTGCCAGCAGCCGAGGGGGAAATCAGCCCCAGCATTTT
CASSRGGNQPQHF
>-|TRBD2|TRBV2|TRBJ2-2
TGTGCCAGCAGTGAAATTTTGGGGTGGTGGCTAGCGGGAGACACCGGGGAGCTGTTTTTT
CASSEILGWWLAGDTGELFF
>-|TRBD1|TRBV29-1|TRBJ1-1
TGCAGCGACAAAGGGGGCATCGGTATGAACACTGAAGCTTTCTTT
CSDKGGIGMNTEAFF
>-|-|TRBV5-1|TRBJ1-1
TGCGCCAGCTCCGACCTCCGGGACATTGAAGCTTTCTTT
CASSDLRDIEAFF
>once|TRBD1|TRBV4-3|TRBJ2-7
TGCGCCAGCAGCCAAGGGGACAGGGACCACGAGCAGTACTTC
CASSQGDRDHEQYF
>-|TRBD2|TRBV6-1|TRBJ2-3
TGTGCCAGCAGTGAATGGGGGGGGATCACAGATACGCAGTATTTT
CASSEWGGITDTQYF
>-|-|TRBV6-5|TRBJ1-1
TGTGCCAGCAGTTTACAGGGAGAAACTGAAGCTTTCTTT
CASSLQGETEAFF
>once|TRBD2|TRBV5-1|TRBJ2-7
TGCGCCAGCAGCGACCCCATGACAGCGGGGACCCACGAGCAGTACTTC
CASSDPMTAGTHEQYF
>once|-|TRBV19|TRBJ1-3
TGTGCCAGTAGTAGATTCTACCGGGACAACGAAGGCTCTGGAAACACCATATATTTT
CASSRFYRDNEGSGNTIYF
>-|TRBD1|TRBV9|TRBJ2-1
TGTGCCAGCAGCGTAGATCGGACAGGGGGCTACAATGAGCAGTTCTTC
CASSVDRTGGYNEQFF
>once|-|TRBV6-5|TRBJ1-1
TGTGCCAGCAGTTATCGGGGAGACACTGAAGCTTTCTTT
CASSYRGDTEAFF
>-|-|TRBV27|TRBJ2-5
TGTGCCAGCAGTTCCAAAGGGAGCAGAGTCACTCAAGAGACCCAGTACTTC
CASSSKGSRVTQETQYF
>-|TRBD2|TRBV6-1|TRBJ2-5
TGTGCCAGCAGTGAAGGGGGACTAGCGGGAGCAGAGACCCAGTACTTC
CASSEGGLAGAETQYF
>-|TRBD1|TRBV9|TRBJ2-7
TGTGCCAGCAGCGTGGCCGGACAGGGGGCTTACGAGCAGTACTTC
CASSVAGQGAYEQYF
>-|-|TRBV21-1|TRBJ2-2
TGTGCCAGCAGCGAAGGTCCCAGGGACAGGGGGGCCGGTAGAGCCGGGGAGCTGTTTTTT
CASSEGPRDRGAGRAGELFF
>-|TRBD2|TRBV10-1|TRBJ2-3
TGCGCCAGCTCAGCGGGAGTCGGCACAGATACGCAGTATTTT
CASSAGVGTDTQYF
>-|TRBD1|TRBV27|TRBJ2-7
TGTGCCAGCAGTGGTGGGACAGGGCCGTACTACGAGCAGTACTTC
CASSGGTGPYYEQYF
>-|-|TRBV29-1|TRBJ2-7
TGCAGCGTTGATTTTGGGGCTGGGTACGAGCAGTACTTC
CSVDFGAGYEQYF
>-|TRBD1|TRBV5-6|TRBJ2-1
TGTGCCAGCAGACGATTGGCAGACTGGGACAGGGGCCGGGATGAGCAGTTCTTC
CASRRLADWDRGRDEQFF
>-|TRBD2|TRBV27|TRBJ2-1
TGTGCCAGCAGTTTGGTAGCGGGAGATGAGCAGTTCTTC
CASSLVAGDEQFF
>-|-|TRBV11-2|TRBJ1-1
TGTGCCAGCAGCTCAGGACACGCGAACACTGAAGCTTTCTTT
CASSSGHANTEAFF
>-|TRBD1|TRBV6-4|TRBJ2-6
TGTGCCAGCAGTGACTCAGGGGGCGACGGGGCCAACGTCCTGACTTTC
CASSDSGGDGANVLTF
>-|-|TRBV5-1|TRBJ1-2
TGCGCCAGCAGCTTCCGGGAAAGACTCTATGGCTACACCTTC
CASSFRERLYGYTF
>-|TRBD1|TRBV7-8|TRBJ1-2
TGTGCCAGCAGCTCCTCTAGACAGGGGCCGGGAGGCTACACCTTC
CASSSSRQGPGGYTF
>once|-|TRBV7-2|TRBJ1-2
TGTGCCAGCAGCTTCCTCCCGATAGCTAACTATGGCTACACCTTC
CASSFLPIANYGYTF
>once|-|TRBV4-2|TRBJ2-1
TGTGCCAGCAGCCAAGACGGGCTTTCCCCGGGGGAGCAGTTCTTC
CASSQDGLSPGEQFF
>once|TRBD1|TRBV12-5|TRBJ2-7
TGTGCTAGTGGTTTGGGACAGGGGTTGGCTAACGAGCAGTACTTC
CASGLGQGLANEQYF
>-|-|TRBV19|TRBJ1-4
TGTGCCAGTAGTACTATGACCGGGGAAAAACTGTTTTTT
CASSTMTGEKLFF